Listed here is a single T cell receptor beta chain. Its antigen is as yet unknown. This entry belongs to a study of cytomegalovirus exposure and HLA in healthy donors. Study-level points and caveats: A later analysis showed that HLA-associated TCR beta chains had undergone more clonal expansion than equally common others. An analysis done earlier found most TCR beta V segments productive about 87% or about 30% of the time.

J gave up 1 base and V 1 base, and 11 bases lay outside the gene matches. The germline gives CDR1 LGHNA, CDR2 YNFKEQ. This CDR3 spans 18 amino acids. PCR amplification relied on 60 Vbeta primers (plus 13 Jbeta primers). The table came from immunoSEQ multiplex PCR; TCRdb's copy has only in-frame clones and leaves some out. The sample yields 200,000 or so clones, 82% seen once. This receptor was identified in a boy aged 2 to 10 in good health and CMV-seronegative. The sequenced sample consisted of PBMCs. The V call is TRBV4-2, the J call TRBJ2-3; 7 bases align to TRBD2. CDR3 amino acids: CASSQVGPRGIRTDTQYF. Here the CDR3 DNA reads TGTGCCAGCAGCCAAGTCGGGCCGCGGGGGATACGCACAGATACGCAGTATTTT.